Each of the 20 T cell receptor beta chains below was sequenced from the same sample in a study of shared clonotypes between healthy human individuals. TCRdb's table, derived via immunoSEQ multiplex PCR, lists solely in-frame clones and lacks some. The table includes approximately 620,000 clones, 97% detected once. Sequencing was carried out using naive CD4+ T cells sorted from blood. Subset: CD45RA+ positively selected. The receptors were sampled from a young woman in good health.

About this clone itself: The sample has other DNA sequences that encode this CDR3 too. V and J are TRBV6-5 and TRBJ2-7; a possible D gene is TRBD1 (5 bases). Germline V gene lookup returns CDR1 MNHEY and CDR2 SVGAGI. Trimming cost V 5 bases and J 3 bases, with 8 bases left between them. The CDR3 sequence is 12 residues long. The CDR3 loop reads CASSPDNYEQYF. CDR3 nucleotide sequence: TGTGCCAGCAGTCCGGACAACTACGAGCAGTACTTC.

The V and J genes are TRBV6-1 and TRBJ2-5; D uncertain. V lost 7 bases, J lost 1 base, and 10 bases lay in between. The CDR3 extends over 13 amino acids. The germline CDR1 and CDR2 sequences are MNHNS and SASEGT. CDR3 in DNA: TGTGCCAGCACGCTAACACTCCAAGAGACCCAGTACTTC. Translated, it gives CASTLTLQETQYF.

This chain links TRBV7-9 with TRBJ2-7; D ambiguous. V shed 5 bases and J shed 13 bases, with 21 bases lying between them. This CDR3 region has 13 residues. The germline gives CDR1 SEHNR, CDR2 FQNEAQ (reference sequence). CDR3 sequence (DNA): TGTGCCAGCAGCCCACCCGGAGTAAGCACCTTATACTTC. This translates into CASSPPGVSTLYF.

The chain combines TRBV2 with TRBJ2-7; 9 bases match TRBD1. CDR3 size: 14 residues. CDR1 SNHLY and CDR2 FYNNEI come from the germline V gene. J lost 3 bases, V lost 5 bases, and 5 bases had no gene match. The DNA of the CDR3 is TGTGCCAGCAGTTGGACAGGGGACGGCTACGAGCAGTACTTC. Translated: CASSWTGDGYEQYF.

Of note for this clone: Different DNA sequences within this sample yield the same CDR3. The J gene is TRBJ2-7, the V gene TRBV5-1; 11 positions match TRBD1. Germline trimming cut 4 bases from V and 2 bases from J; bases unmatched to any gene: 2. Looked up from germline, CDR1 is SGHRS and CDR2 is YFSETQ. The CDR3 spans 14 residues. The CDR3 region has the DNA TGCGCCAGCAGCCTGGGACAGGGGGCCTACGAGCAGTACTTC. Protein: CASSLGQGAYEQYF.

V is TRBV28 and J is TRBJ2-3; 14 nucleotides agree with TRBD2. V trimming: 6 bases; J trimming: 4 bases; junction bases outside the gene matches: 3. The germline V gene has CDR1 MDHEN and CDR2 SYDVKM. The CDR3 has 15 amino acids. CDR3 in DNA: TGTGCCAGCAGGACTAGCGGGAGGGCCCCAGATACGCAGTATTTT. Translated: CASRTSGRAPDTQYF.

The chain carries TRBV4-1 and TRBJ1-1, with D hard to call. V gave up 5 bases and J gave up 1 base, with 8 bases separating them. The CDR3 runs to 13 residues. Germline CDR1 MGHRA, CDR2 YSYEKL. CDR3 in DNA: TGCGCCAGCAGCTTCTCCAGGAACACTGAAGCTTTCTTT. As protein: CASSFSRNTEAFF.

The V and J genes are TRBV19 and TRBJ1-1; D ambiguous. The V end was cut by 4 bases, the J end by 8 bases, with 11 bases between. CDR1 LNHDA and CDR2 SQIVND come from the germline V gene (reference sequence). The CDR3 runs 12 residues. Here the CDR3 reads CASSRPSLEAFF. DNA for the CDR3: TGTGCCAGTAGTAGGCCGAGCCTAGAAGCTTTCTTT.

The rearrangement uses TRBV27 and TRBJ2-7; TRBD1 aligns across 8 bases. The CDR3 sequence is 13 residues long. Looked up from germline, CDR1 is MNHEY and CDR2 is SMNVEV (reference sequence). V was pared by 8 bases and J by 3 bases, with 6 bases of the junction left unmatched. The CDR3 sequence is CASASGQVYEQYF. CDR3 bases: TGTGCCAGCGCCTCGGGACAGGTCTACGAGCAGTACTTC.

CDR3 loop: CASSAMNEGYNEQFF. In nucleotides, the CDR3 is TGTGCCAGCAGTGCCATGAATGAGGGTTACAATGAGCAGTTCTTC. V usage is TRBV28 and J usage is TRBJ2-1; TRBD2 is a possible D gene (5 bases). Germline V gene lookup returns CDR1 MDHEN and CDR2 SYDVKM. The length of the CDR3 is 15 residues. V was pared by 5 bases and J by 4 bases, with 15 bases between.

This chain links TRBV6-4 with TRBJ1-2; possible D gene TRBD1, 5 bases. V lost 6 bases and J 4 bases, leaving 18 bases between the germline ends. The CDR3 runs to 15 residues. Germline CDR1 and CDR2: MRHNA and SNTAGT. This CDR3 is CASSPGRRESYGYTF. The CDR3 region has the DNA TGTGCCAGCAGCCCGGGACGGCGAGAGAGCTATGGCTACACCTTC.

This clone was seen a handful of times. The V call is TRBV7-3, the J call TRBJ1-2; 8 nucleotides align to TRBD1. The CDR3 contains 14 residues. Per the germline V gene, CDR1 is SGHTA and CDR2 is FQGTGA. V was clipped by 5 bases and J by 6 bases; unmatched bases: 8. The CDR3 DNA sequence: TGTGCCAGCAGCCCCAGGGGGCGGATGGATGGCTACACCTTC. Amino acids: CASSPRGRMDGYTF.

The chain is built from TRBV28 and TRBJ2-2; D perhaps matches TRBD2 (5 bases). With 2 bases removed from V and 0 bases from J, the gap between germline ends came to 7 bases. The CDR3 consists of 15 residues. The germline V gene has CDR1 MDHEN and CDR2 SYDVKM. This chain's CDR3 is CASSLRGSNTGELFF. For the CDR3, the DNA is TGTGCCAGCAGTTTACGCGGGTCGAACACCGGGGAGCTGTTTTTT.

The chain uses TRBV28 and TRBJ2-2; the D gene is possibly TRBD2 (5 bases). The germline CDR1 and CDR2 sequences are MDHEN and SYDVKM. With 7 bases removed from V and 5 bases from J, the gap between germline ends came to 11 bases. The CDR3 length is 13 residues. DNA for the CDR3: TGTGCCAGCACCCCCGGGGTAACCGGGGAGCTGTTTTTT. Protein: CASTPGVTGELFF.

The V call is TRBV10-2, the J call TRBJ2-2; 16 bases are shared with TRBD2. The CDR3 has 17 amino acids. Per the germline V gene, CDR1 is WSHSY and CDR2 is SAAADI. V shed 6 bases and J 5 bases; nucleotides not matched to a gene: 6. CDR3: CASRGTSGRGWTGELFF. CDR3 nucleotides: TGCGCCAGCAGAGGGACTAGCGGGAGGGGGTGGACCGGGGAGCTGTTTTTT.

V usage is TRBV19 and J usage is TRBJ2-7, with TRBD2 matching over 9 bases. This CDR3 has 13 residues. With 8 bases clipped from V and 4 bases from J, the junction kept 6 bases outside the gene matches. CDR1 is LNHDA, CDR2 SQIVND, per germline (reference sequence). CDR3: CASSLAGSYEQYF. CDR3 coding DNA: TGTGCCAGTTCTCTAGCGGGGTCATACGAGCAGTACTTC.

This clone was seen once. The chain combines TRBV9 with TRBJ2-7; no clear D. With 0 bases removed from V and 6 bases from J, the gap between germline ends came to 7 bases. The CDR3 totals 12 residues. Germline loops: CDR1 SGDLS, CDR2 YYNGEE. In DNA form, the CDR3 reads TGTGCCAGCAGCGTAGCGGCCGGCGAGCAGTACTTC. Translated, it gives CASSVAAGEQYF.

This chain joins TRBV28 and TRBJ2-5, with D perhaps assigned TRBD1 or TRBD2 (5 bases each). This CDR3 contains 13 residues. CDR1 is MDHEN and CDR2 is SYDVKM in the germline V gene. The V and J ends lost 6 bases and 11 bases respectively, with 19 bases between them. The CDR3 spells CASSRRGSTEQYF. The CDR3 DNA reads TGTGCCAGCAGCCGCCGGGGCAGTACGGAGCAGTACTTC.

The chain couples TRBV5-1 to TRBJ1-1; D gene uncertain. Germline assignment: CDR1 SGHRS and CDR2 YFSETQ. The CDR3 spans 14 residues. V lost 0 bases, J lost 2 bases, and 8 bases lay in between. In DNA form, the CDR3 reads TGCGCCAGCAGCTTGGACCCAGGAAACACTGAAGCTTTCTTT. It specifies CASSLDPGNTEAFF. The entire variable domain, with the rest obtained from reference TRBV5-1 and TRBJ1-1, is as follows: KAGVTQTPRYLIKTRGQQVTLSCSPISGHRSVSWYQQTPGQGLQFLFEYFSETQRNKGNFPGRFSGRQFSNSRSEMNVSTLELGDSALYLCASSLDPGNTEAFFGQGTRLTVV.

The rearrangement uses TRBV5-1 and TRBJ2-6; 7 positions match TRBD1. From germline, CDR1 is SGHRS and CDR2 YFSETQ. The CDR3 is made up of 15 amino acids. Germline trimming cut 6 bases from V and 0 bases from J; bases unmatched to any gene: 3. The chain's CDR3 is CASTGQDSGANVLTF. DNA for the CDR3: TGCGCCAGCACCGGACAGGACTCTGGGGCCAACGTCCTGACTTTC.